This T cell receptor beta chain was captured by sequencing in a study of T cell responses to AZD1222 COVID-19 vaccine. This clone appeared a single time. Antigen specificity is unknown. The study's findings and limits: Clonal diversity was possibly underestimated, and white British individuals and females predominated among donors.

The CDR3 contains 18 residues. After removal of 2 bases from V and 3 bases from J, the junction contained 10 bases not matched to a gene. From germline, CDR1 is MNHEY and CDR2 SVGEGT. Whether given at about 4 or about 12 weeks, second doses were pooled. Sequencing was performed with immunoSEQ multiplex PCR; in TCRdb, only in-frame clones are kept and a portion is missing. The sample consists of fewer than 100,000 clones, around 88% of them appearing once. Here the sequenced sample was peripheral blood, taken 28 days after the second AZD1222 dose. The receptor was isolated from an adult who received the AZD1222 COVID-19 vaccine. The chain uses TRBV6-2 or TRBV6-3 and TRBJ1-6, with TRBD1 matching over 7 bases. The CDR3 protein is CASSYGTEMNYYNSPLHF. CDR3 nucleotides: TGTGCCAGCAGTTACGGGACAGAGATGAACTACTATAATTCACCCCTCCACTTT.